Below, 30 T cell receptor beta chains from the same sample are listed, as sequenced in a study of human T cells and chemical hapten exposure. Documented time point: pre-sensitization, week 0. Treatment specified: therapeutic diphenylcyclopropenone sensitization with weekly scalp DPC. TCRdb processed the RACE reads anew with MiXCR; each CDR3 protein has one entry. Found here are more than 300,000 distinct CDR3 sequences, more than 4.5% of them singletons; the top ten hold about 2.5%. Sequences were derived from whole blood, sampled in connection with sensitization to the hapten diphenylcyclopropenone (DPC). Receptors originate from a woman between 45 and 65 years old with alopecia areata. Some clones in this sample may be carry-over from other donors' samples.

This clonotype was seen ten or more times. V usage is TRBV7-9 and J usage is TRBJ2-6, with unresolved D. The V end was cut by 5 bases, the J end by 7 bases, with 15 bases between. The CDR3 is 15 residues long. Germline V gene data show CDR1 as SEHNR and CDR2 as FQNEAQ (reference sequence). The CDR3 DNA reads as TGTGCCAGCAGCAACCTGAAGGCGGCAGCCAACGTCCTGACTTTC. Encoded protein: CASSNLKAAANVLTF.

This clonotype was seen more than once but under ten times. The chain carries TRBV5-1 and TRBJ2-3; 7 bases agree with TRBD2. Germline CDR1 SGHRS, CDR2 YFSETQ. The CDR3 extends over 17 amino acids. After removal of 3 bases from V and 3 bases from J, the junction contained 13 bases not matched to a gene. The CDR3 nucleotides read TGCGCCAGCAGCTACGGACTAGGGACCCCAACGACAGATACGCAGTATTTT. As protein: CASSYGLGTPTTDTQYF. Drawing the rest from reference TRBV5-1 and TRBJ2-3, the complete variable domain is KAGVTQTPRYLIKTRGQQVTLSCSPISGHRSVSWYQQTPGQGLQFLFEYFSETQRNKGNFPGRFSGRQFSNSRSEMNVSTLELGDSALYLCASSYGLGTPTTDTQYFGPGTRLTVL.

This chain joins TRBV12-3 or TRBV12-4 and TRBJ1-6, with 7 bases aligning to TRBD1. CDR3 length equals 15 residues. V shed 3 bases, J shed 4 bases, and the junction held 3 bases outside the gene matches. CDR3 sequence reads: CASSLGQLYNSPLHF. Written as DNA, the CDR3 is TGTGCCAGCAGTTTGGGACAGTTATATAATTCACCCCTCCACTTT.

There are a few counts of this clonotype. The chain recombines TRBV12-3 or TRBV12-4 with TRBJ1-2; D gene ambiguous. The CDR3 totals 12 residues. V was pared by 6 bases and J by 8 bases, with 13 bases between. The chain's CDR3 is CASRVSGLGYTF. As DNA, the CDR3 is TGTGCCAGCAGAGTTTCAGGTCTAGGCTACACCTTC.

In this sample, this clonotype turned up a few times. The V call is TRBV7-8, the J call TRBJ2-7; 7 nucleotides match TRBD1. Germline V gives CDR1 SGHVS, CDR2 FQNEAQ. Germline trimming cut 5 bases from V and 6 bases from J; bases unmatched to any gene: 13. This CDR3 spans 15 amino acids. The DNA for the CDR3 is TGTGCCAGCAGCACGACGACAGGGCAGCCTTCCGAGCAGTACTTC. Residues: CASSTTTGQPSEQYF.

The chain joins TRBV7-2 to TRBJ2-7; D possibly matches TRBD1 or TRBD2 (5 bases each). V dropped 5 bases and J dropped 2 bases, with 10 bases sitting between them. The CDR3 length is 13 residues. The germline V gene has CDR1 SGHTA and CDR2 FQGNSA. The DNA for the CDR3 is TGTGCCAGCAGCACCGGGACCCCCTACGAGCAGTACTTC. Its translation is CASSTGTPYEQYF.

This clonotype was seen repeatedly, ten times or more. The V and J genes are TRBV7-8 and TRBJ2-7; D not resolved. The CDR3 is 14 residues long. The germline gives CDR1 SGHVS, CDR2 FQNEAQ. Trimming left V 0 bases short and J 3 bases short, with 9 bases between. The DNA of the CDR3 is TGTGCCAGCAGCTTAGCGAACAGAAACTACGAGCAGTACTTC. Protein sequence: CASSLANRNYEQYF.

The table lists this clonotype with a few counts. The gene calls are TRBV20-1 and TRBJ2-1, with D maybe TRBD1 (6 bases). Germline V gives CDR1 DFQATT, CDR2 SNEGSKA (reference sequence). This CDR3 region has 12 residues. Trimming removed 7 bases at V and 6 bases at J, with 13 bases between. The DNA of the CDR3 is TGCAGTGTTAAACTACAGGGCAATGAGCAGTTCTTC. It codes for CSVKLQGNEQFF.

This clonotype has just a few counts. The chain carries TRBV4-1 and TRBJ2-7; 7 bases match TRBD1. The trim removed 2 bases at V and 7 bases at J, leaving 14 bases unmatched. CDR3 length: 16 amino acids. Germline CDR1 reads MGHRA; CDR2 reads YSYEKL. As DNA, the CDR3 is TGCGCCAGCAGCCAACCAAGACAGGGAACATTTGGGGAGCAGTACTTC. This codes for CASSQPRQGTFGEQYF.

Ten or more counts support this clonotype. V is TRBV10-3 and J is TRBJ2-1, with D unresolved. The germline gives CDR1 ENHRY, CDR2 SYGVKD. The CDR3 has 15 amino acids. The V end lost 3 bases, the J end lost 4 bases, and 13 bases lay between the germline ends. The DNA for the CDR3 is TGTGCCATCAGTGATGCCCCACATCATTACAATGAGCAGTTCTTC. Amino acids: CAISDAPHHYNEQFF.

This clonotype was seen a handful of times. The chain is built from TRBV5-6 and TRBJ1-2; 8 bases are a match to TRBD1. CDR1 and CDR2 from the germline V gene are SGHDT and YYEEEE. The CDR3 has 15 residues. J lost 7 bases, V lost 0 bases, and 8 bases had no gene match. The CDR3: CASSLAGQGAFGYTF. The CDR3 region has the DNA TGTGCCAGCAGCTTGGCGGGTCAGGGGGCTTTTGGCTACACCTTC.

This clonotype came up a few times. The rearrangement uses TRBV4-3 and TRBJ1-1; D is unresolved. This CDR3 spans 14 amino acids. Germline-derived CDR1 and CDR2 are LGHNA and YSLEER. The V end lost 0 bases, the J end lost 0 bases, and 5 bases lay between the germline ends. The CDR3: CASSQDTLNTEAFF. The CDR3 nucleotides read TGCGCCAGCAGCCAAGACACGCTGAACACTGAAGCTTTCTTT.

This clonotype turned up a few times. This chain uses TRBV24-1 with TRBJ2-2; 13 bases map to TRBD2. This CDR3 region has 16 residues. The ends lost 2 bases at V and 5 bases at J; junction bases unmatched: 1. Germline CDR1 reads KGHDR; CDR2 reads SFDVKD. The CDR3 loop reads CATSDWTSGRTGELFF. In DNA form, the CDR3 reads TGTGCCACCAGTGATTGGACTAGCGGGAGAACCGGGGAGCTGTTTTTT.

This clonotype was recorded many times. Because the CDR3 is missing its conserved closing phenylalanine or tryptophan, this is likely a read error. The chain has TRBV29-1 and TRBJ2-1; 14 bases match TRBD2. The length of the CDR3 is 15 residues. Germline CDR1 reads SQVTM; CDR2 reads ANQGSEA. V dropped 5 bases and J dropped 7; count of bases not matched to a gene: 7. The CDR3: CSVRGLAGESNEQFL. CDR3 nucleotide sequence: TGCAGCGTTCGGGGACTAGCGGGAGAGAGTAATGAGCAGTTCCTC.

This clonotype was counted ten times or more. The chain employs TRBV12-3 or TRBV12-4 and TRBJ2-5; 7 nucleotides align to TRBD1. Losses at the gene ends were 6 bases for V and 2 bases for J; bases not matched to a gene: 3. CDR3 length equals 13 residues. The CDR3 spells CASSPTGQETQYF. In DNA, the CDR3 is TGTGCCAGCAGCCCGACAGGGCAAGAGACCCAGTACTTC.

CDR3 in amino acids: CASSSTSTFRADTQYF. In DNA, the CDR3 is TGTGCCAGCAGCTCGACTAGCACTTTTAGGGCAGATACGCAGTATTTT. The chain has TRBV7-2 and TRBJ2-3, with 7 bases lining up with TRBD2. CDR3 length: 16 amino acids. The V and J ends lost 4 bases and 4 bases, in that order; junction bases with no gene match: 11. The germline CDR1 and CDR2 sequences are SGHTA and FQGNSA.

This clonotype was counted between two and nine times. V is TRBV29-1 and J is TRBJ1-1, with 7 bases aligning to TRBD1. From germline, CDR1 is SQVTM and CDR2 ANQGSEA. CDR3 length: 17 amino acids. Trimming at V came to 1 base and at J to 3 bases, leaving 14 bases not matched to a gene. This CDR3 reads CSVEGAQGGFFYTEAFF. The CDR3 DNA sequence: TGCAGCGTTGAAGGAGCGCAAGGGGGCTTTTTTTACACTGAAGCTTTCTTT.

This clonotype was seen a few times. V and J are TRBV10-3 and TRBJ2-3; D might be TRBD1 (6 bases). The CDR3 covers 14 residues. Trimming left V 11 bases short and J 2 bases short, with 17 bases between. Germline assignment: CDR1 ENHRY and CDR2 SYGVKD. The CDR3 loop is CASKGETLTDTQYF. CDR3 DNA: TGTGCCTCCAAGGGGGAAACCCTCACAGATACGCAGTATTTT.

The gene calls are TRBV19 and TRBJ2-1; TRBD2 agrees at 7 bases. The CDR3 loop spans 15 amino acids. V lost 1 base and J lost 3; bases outside the gene matches: 3. Germline V gene sequence: CDR1 LNHDA, CDR2 SQIVND (reference sequence). CDR3 amino acids: CASSIGGRGYNEQFF. The DNA of the CDR3 is TGTGCCAGTAGTATAGGCGGGAGAGGCTACAATGAGCAGTTCTTC.

A word on this clonotype: This may arise from a read error, as a much more abundant clone is one base away. The CDR3 nucleotides read TGTCCCAGCAGTTTTACAGGGCTGGACCCCTCCTACGAGCAGTACTTC. Amino acid sequence: CPSSFTGLDPSYEQYF. V and J are TRBV6-5 and TRBJ2-7; possibly TRBD1 for D (6 bases). Germline V CDR1 and CDR2: MNHEY, SVGAGI. The length of the CDR3 is 16 residues.

This clonotype has ten or more counts. This sequence joins TRBV15 and TRBJ1-1; D is undetermined. The germline V gene has CDR1 LNHNV and CDR2 YYDKDF (reference sequence). V was pared by 0 bases and J by 5 bases, with 10 bases between. The CDR3 covers 14 residues. The CDR3 DNA reads TGTGCCACCAGCAGAGATTTAGCGAAGACTGAAGCTTTCTTT. The encoded protein is CATSRDLAKTEAFF. The full variable domain, its missing parts supplied by reference TRBV15 and TRBJ1-1, is DAMVIQNPRYQVTQFGKPVTLSCSQTLNHNVMYWYQQKSSQAPKLLFHYYDKDFNNEADTPDNFQSRRPNTSFCFLDIRSPGLGDTAMYLCATSRDLAKTEAFFGQGTRLTVV.

This clonotype was detected ten times or more. The chain employs TRBV3-1 and TRBJ2-1; perhaps TRBD2 as D (5 bases). The length of the CDR3 is 13 residues. V gave up 1 base and J gave up 10 bases, with 11 bases separating them. The germline V gene has CDR1 LGHDT and CDR2 YNNKEL (reference sequence). The CDR3 protein is CASSQVASAEQFF. CDR3 DNA sequence: TGTGCCAGCAGCCAAGTAGCGAGCGCGGAGCAGTTCTTC.

The chain has TRBV7-2 and TRBJ2-3; possibly TRBD1 for D (6 bases). Trimming left V 3 bases short and J 0 bases short, with 10 bases between. CDR1 is SGHTA and CDR2 is FQGNSA in the germline V gene. The CDR3 spans 15 residues. The CDR3 region has the DNA TGTGCCAGCAGCTTCTGGGGGCGCAGCACAGATACGCAGTATTTT. Translation gives CASSFWGRSTDTQYF.

The chain has TRBV21-1 and TRBJ2-6; the table gives TRBD1 as D, unverified against the DNA. TRBV21-1 is a pseudogene segment. CDR3 length: 17 amino acids. The CDR3 loop is CASTQSQGAPGANVLTF. The CDR3 bases are TGTGCCAGCACCCAAAGCCAGGGGGCCCCTGGGGCCAACGTCCTGACTTTC.

This clonotype was recorded at least ten times. The chain uses TRBV4-1 and TRBJ2-7, with D uncertain. This CDR3 has 15 amino acids. V shed 1 base and J shed 5 bases, with 15 bases lying between them. Germline V gives CDR1 MGHRA, CDR2 YSYEKL. The CDR3 spells CASSQGAFFGNEQYF. DNA for the CDR3: TGCGCCAGCAGCCAAGGGGCCTTCTTCGGAAACGAGCAGTACTTC.

At least ten counts were recorded for this clonotype. CDR3 in amino acids: CASSKGANYGYTF. In nucleotides, the CDR3 is TGTGCCAGCAGCAAGGGCGCTAACTATGGCTACACCTTC. The J gene is TRBJ1-2, the V gene TRBV9; D ambiguous. The CDR3 totals 13 residues. The V gene's germline CDR1 is SGDLS and CDR2 YYNGEE. V dropped 4 bases and J dropped 0 bases, with 7 bases sitting between them.

This clonotype was seen many times. The DNA of the CDR3 is TGTGCCAGCACCAAAGGGGCAGGACTAGCGGGAGTTGCCGACACCGGGGAGCTGTTTTTT. It specifies CASTKGAGLAGVADTGELFF. V usage is TRBV21-1 and J usage is TRBJ2-2; TRBD2, the D gene given by the table, was not confirmed from the DNA. TRBV21-1 is shown as a pseudogene. The CDR3 sequence is 20 residues long.

This clonotype was recorded many times. The chain links TRBV5-4 to TRBJ1-2; weak D call: TRBD1 (6 bases). The CDR3 has 14 residues. In germline, CDR1 is SGHNT, CDR2 YYREEE (reference sequence). V lost 5 bases to trimming and J lost 2 bases, with 13 bases between them. Here the CDR3 DNA reads TGTGCCAGCAGGTCTCAGGGGCGCAACTATGGCTACACCTTC. As protein: CASRSQGRNYGYTF.

The V call is TRBV20-1, the J call TRBJ2-1, with D perhaps matching TRBD1 (6 bases). Trimming removed 6 bases from V and 8 bases from J, with 26 bases in between. The germline V gene has CDR1 DFQATT and CDR2 SNEGSKA (reference sequence). This CDR3 comprises 16 residues. For the CDR3, the DNA is TGCAGTGCCACCAGACCTAGGCAGGGGCAAGGGGATGAGCAGTTCTTC. Translating gives CSATRPRQGQGDEQFF.

This clonotype has at least ten counts. V and J are TRBV5-1 and TRBJ2-7, with 7 bases matching TRBD1. The CDR3 has 14 residues. The trim removed 0 bases at V and 5 bases at J, leaving 5 bases unmatched. The V gene's germline CDR1 is SGHRS and CDR2 YFSETQ. CDR3 sequence: CASSLEQGWNEQYF. CDR3 nucleotides: TGCGCCAGCAGCTTGGAACAGGGGTGGAACGAGCAGTACTTC.